A selection of T cell receptor beta chains follows, all from one sample in a study of blood T cell repertoires in COVID-19. TCRdb keeps only in-frame clones here, not all; method: immunoSEQ multiplex PCR. Seen here are some 220,000 clones, 80% to 90% observed once, and the top ten hold under 5%. Source material: peripheral blood. The origin of the receptors is a man aged 45 to 65 with acute or convalescent COVID-19. CDR3s include the opening cysteine and the closing phenylalanine or tryptophan. Each record gives: CDR3 DNA, CDR3 protein, J gene, V gene, clone size, D gene. D genes are given only for firm matches. Some rows mark clone size as missing; the rest say once, few, many or name a class of expanded clone.

cdr3_nt: TGTGCCAGCTCACCATGGGCTAGCGGAAACACCGGGGAGCTGTTTTTT
cdr3_aa: CASSPWASGNTGELFF
j_call: TRBJ2-2
v_call: TRBV18
clone_size: -
d_call: TRBD2

cdr3_nt: TGTGCCAGCAGTTTGGGAGCTGCCTACGAGCAGTACTTC
cdr3_aa: CASSLGAAYEQYF
j_call: TRBJ2-7
v_call: TRBV28
clone_size: -
d_call: -

cdr3_nt: TGTGCCAGCAGCCAGTCCGGGAATGAGCAGTTCTTC
cdr3_aa: CASSQSGNEQFF
j_call: TRBJ2-1
v_call: TRBV14
clone_size: -
d_call: -

cdr3_nt: TGTGCCAGCAGCCAGCTCCGGAGTGGGGCCAACGTCCTGACTTTC
cdr3_aa: CASSQLRSGANVLTF
j_call: TRBJ2-6
v_call: TRBV3-1/TRBV3-2
clone_size: -
d_call: -

cdr3_nt: TGTGCCAGCAGCTTGGACGACAGGGGGCTTTTCTACACCTTC
cdr3_aa: CASSLDDRGLFYTF
j_call: TRBJ1-2
v_call: TRBV5-8
clone_size: -
d_call: TRBD1

cdr3_nt: TGTGCCAGTAGTACCGCGGGAAGCGGGGAGCTGTTTTTT
cdr3_aa: CASSTAGSGELFF
j_call: TRBJ2-2
v_call: TRBV19
clone_size: once
d_call: -

cdr3_nt: TGTGCCAGCAGTTTATCGGGTAGCGGGAGTAGCAATGAGCAGTTCTTC
cdr3_aa: CASSLSGSGSSNEQFF
j_call: TRBJ2-1
v_call: TRBV27
clone_size: -
d_call: TRBD2

cdr3_nt: TGTGCCAGCAGTTACCTACAGGTAACGAACACTGAAGCTTTCTTT
cdr3_aa: CASSYLQVTNTEAFF
j_call: TRBJ1-1
v_call: TRBV6-5
clone_size: -
d_call: -

cdr3_nt: TGTGCCAGCAGCTCCCTTCCGACTAGCGGCCAAGAGACCCAGTACTTC
cdr3_aa: CASSSLPTSGQETQYF
j_call: TRBJ2-5
v_call: TRBV7-9
clone_size: -
d_call: TRBD2

cdr3_nt: TGTGCCAGCTCACCGGATAACGGGGGGGGCCCAGATACGCAGTATTTT
cdr3_aa: CASSPDNGGGPDTQYF
j_call: TRBJ2-3
v_call: TRBV18
clone_size: -
d_call: TRBD2

cdr3_nt: TGTGCCAGCAGTGTATTTAGAAACGAGCAGTACTTC
cdr3_aa: CASSVFRNEQYF
j_call: TRBJ2-7
v_call: TRBV2
clone_size: -
d_call: -

cdr3_nt: TGTGCCAGCAGCGAGATAATCTGGACAGGGAACTACACCTTC
cdr3_aa: CASSEIIWTGNYTF
j_call: TRBJ1-2
v_call: TRBV5-6
clone_size: -
d_call: TRBD1

cdr3_nt: TGTGCCAGCAGTAAAGCGGGGGGAAACACCGGGGAGCTGTTTTTT
cdr3_aa: CASSKAGGNTGELFF
j_call: TRBJ2-2
v_call: TRBV7-2
clone_size: -
d_call: TRBD2

cdr3_nt: TGTGCCAGCAGTTTGTCCGCAACTAATGAAAAACTGTTTTTT
cdr3_aa: CASSLSATNEKLFF
j_call: TRBJ1-4
v_call: TRBV28
clone_size: -
d_call: -

cdr3_nt: TGTGCCAGCAGCAACCAGGGGAACTATGGCTACACCTTC
cdr3_aa: CASSNQGNYGYTF
j_call: TRBJ1-2
v_call: TRBV13
clone_size: -
d_call: -

cdr3_nt: TGTGCCAGCAGTTTGCGGGGTTCCACTGAAGCTTTCTTT
cdr3_aa: CASSLRGSTEAFF
j_call: TRBJ1-1
v_call: TRBV27
clone_size: -
d_call: -

cdr3_nt: TGTGCCAGTAGTATAAGGCAGGGGTATGGCTACACCTTC
cdr3_aa: CASSIRQGYGYTF
j_call: TRBJ1-2
v_call: TRBV19
clone_size: -
d_call: -

cdr3_nt: TGCGCCAGCAGCTTGGTCGGGACTAAACAAGAGACCCAGTACTTC
cdr3_aa: CASSLVGTKQETQYF
j_call: TRBJ2-5
v_call: TRBV5-1
clone_size: -
d_call: TRBD2

cdr3_nt: TGTGCTAGTGGTTTATCCGGGACAGGGCTCTACGAGCAGTACTTC
cdr3_aa: CASGLSGTGLYEQYF
j_call: TRBJ2-7
v_call: TRBV12-5
clone_size: -
d_call: TRBD1

cdr3_nt: TGTGCCAGCAGTTTAGGCGAGAAGACTGAAGCTTTCTTT
cdr3_aa: CASSLGEKTEAFF
j_call: TRBJ1-1
v_call: TRBV12-3/TRBV12-4
clone_size: -
d_call: -

cdr3_nt: TGCGCCAGCAGCTACACGGTAGCGGGATGGGACTCCTACGAGCAGTACTTC
cdr3_aa: CASSYTVAGWDSYEQYF
j_call: TRBJ2-7
v_call: TRBV5-1
clone_size: -
d_call: TRBD2

cdr3_nt: TGTGCCAGCAAGCAAAGACACGGACTAGCGGGACCAATTTACTTC
cdr3_aa: CASKQRHGLAGPIYF
j_call: TRBJ2-7
v_call: TRBV27
clone_size: -
d_call: TRBD2

cdr3_nt: TGTGCCAGCAGCACCCAGTACAATGAGCAGTTCTTC
cdr3_aa: CASSTQYNEQFF
j_call: TRBJ2-1
v_call: TRBV7-9
clone_size: -
d_call: -

cdr3_nt: TGTGCCAGCAGCCAAGGGCTAGTGGGGGGGCCCCAGCATTTT
cdr3_aa: CASSQGLVGGPQHF
j_call: TRBJ1-5
v_call: TRBV3-1/TRBV3-2
clone_size: -
d_call: -

cdr3_nt: TGTGCTAGTGGTTTGGTACTGGACTCAGGGGCAAACACCGGGGAGCTGTTTTTT
cdr3_aa: CASGLVLDSGANTGELFF
j_call: TRBJ2-2
v_call: TRBV12-5
clone_size: -
d_call: -

cdr3_nt: TGTGCCAGCAGCTTAACCGGGACAGGGCACAGCGAGCAGTACTTC
cdr3_aa: CASSLTGTGHSEQYF
j_call: TRBJ2-7
v_call: TRBV7-8
clone_size: -
d_call: TRBD1

cdr3_nt: TGTGCCAGCAGCTTAGGCCGCGGGGAGACCCAGTACTTC
cdr3_aa: CASSLGRGETQYF
j_call: TRBJ2-5
v_call: TRBV11-3
clone_size: -
d_call: -

cdr3_nt: TGCGCCAGCAGCTTCATGCAGGGGGCGAACACTGAAGCTTTCTTT
cdr3_aa: CASSFMQGANTEAFF
j_call: TRBJ1-1
v_call: TRBV5-1
clone_size: -
d_call: TRBD1

cdr3_nt: TGTGCCAGCAGCCTACGGACAGGGTACAATGAGCAGTTCTTC
cdr3_aa: CASSLRTGYNEQFF
j_call: TRBJ2-1
v_call: TRBV13
clone_size: -
d_call: TRBD1

cdr3_nt: TGCGCCAGCAGCCAAGCGGTCGGGGGGAACTCCTACGAGCAGTACTTC
cdr3_aa: CASSQAVGGNSYEQYF
j_call: TRBJ2-7
v_call: TRBV4-1
clone_size: -
d_call: TRBD2

cdr3_nt: TGTGCCAGCAGCGTAGTGGACAGCTACGAGCAGTACTTC
cdr3_aa: CASSVVDSYEQYF
j_call: TRBJ2-7
v_call: TRBV9
clone_size: many
d_call: -

cdr3_nt: TGTGCCAGCAGCTCAAGTCTAGGGGAGGGAGATACGCAGTATTTT
cdr3_aa: CASSSSLGEGDTQYF
j_call: TRBJ2-3
v_call: TRBV5-8
clone_size: -
d_call: TRBD2

cdr3_nt: TGTGCCAGCAGCTTAAGGAAGGCGGCAGGGGGAGAGACCCAGTACTTC
cdr3_aa: CASSLRKAAGGETQYF
j_call: TRBJ2-5
v_call: TRBV11-2
clone_size: -
d_call: TRBD1

cdr3_nt: TGTGCCAGCAGTCAGCAGGGAGGGGAGACCCAGTACTTC
cdr3_aa: CASSQQGGETQYF
j_call: TRBJ2-5
v_call: TRBV12-3/TRBV12-4
clone_size: once
d_call: TRBD2

cdr3_nt: TGTGCCAGCTCACCCGAAGAGACCCAGTACTTC
cdr3_aa: CASSPEETQYF
j_call: TRBJ2-5
v_call: TRBV18
clone_size: -
d_call: -

cdr3_nt: TGCGCCAGCAGCCAAACCGGGACTTCCTACGAGCAGTACTTC
cdr3_aa: CASSQTGTSYEQYF
j_call: TRBJ2-7
v_call: TRBV4-1
clone_size: -
d_call: -

cdr3_nt: TGTGCTAGTGGTTTCGGGGGTTTGGGAGCGAATGAAAAACTGTTTTTT
cdr3_aa: CASGFGGLGANEKLFF
j_call: TRBJ1-4
v_call: TRBV12-5
clone_size: -
d_call: -

cdr3_nt: TGTGCCAGCAGTTCGTCAGGAGGAGATACGCAGTATTTT
cdr3_aa: CASSSSGGDTQYF
j_call: TRBJ2-3
v_call: TRBV12-3/TRBV12-4
clone_size: -
d_call: -

cdr3_nt: TGTGCCAGCAGCCCACAGGACCTGGTCGAAGCTTTCTTT
cdr3_aa: CASSPQDLVEAFF
j_call: TRBJ1-1
v_call: TRBV6-2/TRBV6-3
clone_size: -
d_call: -

cdr3_nt: TGTGCCAGTAGCCCCGGGACTAGCGGGAACGAGCAGTACTTC
cdr3_aa: CASSPGTSGNEQYF
j_call: TRBJ2-7
v_call: TRBV19
clone_size: -
d_call: TRBD2

cdr3_nt: TGTGCCAGCAGCCTCGACTGGAGGGGCTACACCTTC
cdr3_aa: CASSLDWRGYTF
j_call: TRBJ1-2
v_call: TRBV6-5
clone_size: -
d_call: -